This T cell receptor (beta chain) was observed in a study of CD8 T cells in Susac syndrome. RNA totalling about 0.5 to 1 ug underwent reverse transcription with random hexamers. immunoSEQ multiplex PCR amplified TCR beta CDR3 across 54 Vbeta, 13 Jbeta. One entry per CDR3 protein results from TCRdb running MiXCR on the immunoSEQ multiplex PCR reads. The sample has 200,000 to 250,000 distinct CDR3 sequences; about 96% are singletons. The sequenced target, TCR beta, came from blood CD8+ and CD4+ T cells. TEMRA cells were FACS-enriched, and CD8+ and CD4+ T cells were isolated negatively. Material: CD4+ T cells from PBMCs. This sequence originates from a human donor with multiple sclerosis.

DNA for the CDR3: TGCAGCGTGAGGGGGACCCTCCGGGATGAGCAGTTCTTC. Its protein product is CSVRGTLRDEQFF. The J gene is TRBJ2-1, the V gene TRBV29-1; D might be TRBD1 (6 bases). The CDR3 has 13 residues. V was shortened by 6 bases and J by 8 bases, with 17 bases between the two germline ends. Germline assignment: CDR1 SQVTM and CDR2 ANQGSEA.